Below, 32 T cell receptor beta chains from the same sample are listed, as sequenced in a study of T cells after yellow fever vaccination. TCRdb re-derived calls from the 5' RACE reads in MiXCR, one entry per CDR3 protein. The sample has just under 600,000 distinct CDR3 sequences, approximately 13% seen once. Source: PBMCs, taken on the day of the yellow fever booster vaccination. The receptors were gathered from a man aged 30 to 39 who received the YFV17D yellow fever vaccine.

The V gene is TRBV4-3, the J gene TRBJ2-7, with 9 bases lining up with TRBD1. Per germline, CDR1 LGHNA and CDR2 YSLEER. This CDR3 is 18 amino acids long. Trimming at V came to 1 base and at J to 1 base, leaving 11 bases not matched to a gene. CDR3 in amino acids: CASSQALPQGAKSYEQYF. CDR3 nucleotides: TGCGCCAGCAGCCAAGCTCTCCCACAGGGGGCTAAATCCTACGAGCAGTACTTC.

The V call is TRBV7-2, the J call TRBJ1-4; no reliable D call. The CDR3 is made up of 13 amino acids. Looked up from germline, CDR1 is SGHTA and CDR2 is FQGNSA. The ends were cut back, 7 bases at V and 8 bases at J, with 14 bases in the middle. As DNA, the CDR3 is TGTGCCAGCACGCTAGACCCGCGCGAAAAACTGTTTTTT. Protein sequence: CASTLDPREKLFF.

This clonotype has just a few counts. The chain carries TRBV6-6 and TRBJ1-1; perhaps TRBD1 as D (6 bases). This CDR3 has 11 amino acids. V gave up 11 bases and J gave up 8 bases, with 15 bases separating them. Germline CDR1 reads MNHNY; CDR2 reads SVGAGI (reference sequence). DNA of the CDR3: TGTGCCGGAGGTAGGGGGGGAGAAGCTTTCTTT. Amino acid sequence: CAGGRGGEAFF.

J is TRBJ2-1 and V is TRBV7-9; D may be TRBD1 or TRBD2 (5 bases each). V was trimmed by 5 bases and J by 5 bases, leaving 16 bases between them. CDR1 and CDR2 (germline): SEHNR, FQNEAQ (reference sequence). This CDR3 is 15 amino acids long. The CDR3 protein is CASSIDGAWDNEQFF. DNA of the CDR3: TGTGCCAGCAGCATAGACGGGGCGTGGGACAATGAGCAGTTCTTC. The full variable domain, in which reference TRBV7-9 and TRBJ2-1 provide the parts outside the CDR3, is DTGVSQNPRHKITKRGQNVTFRCDPISEHNRLYWYRQTLGQGPEFLTYFQNEAQLEKSRLLSDRFSAERPKGSFSTLEIQRTEQGDSAMYLCASSIDGAWDNEQFFGPGTRLTVL.

V usage is TRBV19 and J usage is TRBJ1-1; TRBD1 is a possible D gene (6 bases). In germline, CDR1 is LNHDA, CDR2 SQIVND (reference sequence). Trimming stripped 7 bases from V and 0 bases from J, with 9 bases between. The CDR3 is 13 residues long. The CDR3 reads CASNEGVNTEAFF. DNA of the CDR3: TGTGCCAGTAACGAGGGGGTGAACACTGAAGCTTTCTTT. Combining the CDR3 with reference TRBV19 and TRBJ1-1 gives the whole variable domain DGGITQSPKYLFRKEGQNVTLSCEQNLNHDAMYWYRQDPGQGLRLIYYSQIVNDFQKGDIAEGYSVSREKKESFPLTVTSAQKNPTAFYLCASNEGVNTEAFFGQGTRLTVV.

This clonotype was counted only a few times. The chain employs TRBV11-1 and TRBJ2-5, with 11 bases aligning to TRBD2. V dropped 4 bases and J dropped 5; count of bases not matched to a gene: 15. Germline V gene sequence: CDR1 SGHAT, CDR2 FQDESV (reference sequence). The CDR3 runs to 18 residues. The CDR3 sequence: CASSSSPGLAEGGETQYF. CDR3 nucleotides: TGTGCCAGCAGCTCGTCTCCGGGACTAGCGGAGGGGGGTGAGACCCAGTACTTC.

This clonotype turned up a few times. The V gene is TRBV18, the J gene TRBJ2-7; 11 bases match TRBD1. This CDR3 is built from 16 residues. Germline loops: CDR1 KGHSH, CDR2 LQKENI. Trimming removed 0 bases from V and 7 bases from J; junction bases left unmatched: 8. DNA for the CDR3: TGTGCCAGCTCACCACCCATCGGGGACAGGGGGAGGGAGCAGTACTTC. Protein product: CASSPPIGDRGREQYF.

This chain uses TRBV7-9 with TRBJ2-3; D is undetermined. This CDR3 region has 13 residues. V was shortened by 7 bases and J by 6 bases, with 14 bases between the two germline ends. Germline V gene lookup returns CDR1 SEHNR and CDR2 FQNEAQ (reference sequence). CDR3 nucleotide sequence: TGTGCCAGCATTAAGGTCAGGAGCGATACGCAGTATTTT. Its translation: CASIKVRSDTQYF. The whole variable domain, filled in from reference TRBV7-9 and TRBJ2-3, reads DTGVSQNPRHKITKRGQNVTFRCDPISEHNRLYWYRQTLGQGPEFLTYFQNEAQLEKSRLLSDRFSAERPKGSFSTLEIQRTEQGDSAMYLCASIKVRSDTQYFGPGTRLTVL.

This rearrangement joins TRBV20-1 to TRBJ2-3, with 9 positions matching TRBD2. There are 15 residues in the CDR3. Germline V gene lookup returns CDR1 DFQATT and CDR2 SNEGSKA (reference sequence). V lost 2 bases and J lost 2; bases outside the gene matches: 5. The CDR3 DNA sequence: TGCAGTGCTAGACCACGACTAGCGGCCACAGATACGCAGTATTTT. Its translation is CSARPRLAATDTQYF.

The CDR3 nucleotides read TGTGCCATCAGTGCCGGCGGGGGCAAAGAGACCCAGTACTTC. This sequence encodes CAISAGGGKETQYF. This chain joins TRBV10-3 and TRBJ2-5; maybe TRBD2 (7 bases). Germline V gene sequence: CDR1 ENHRY, CDR2 SYGVKD. This CDR3 spans 14 amino acids. V was cut by 4 bases and J by 3 bases, with 12 bases left in between.

The chain recombines TRBV7-9 with TRBJ2-1; perhaps TRBD2 as D (6 bases). The CDR3 totals 17 residues. V dropped 5 bases and J dropped 5 bases, with 22 bases sitting between them. CDR1 is SEHNR and CDR2 is FQNEAQ in the germline V gene (reference sequence). In DNA, the CDR3 is TGTGCCAGCAGCCGAGGGTTTCTAACTAGCCTAGACAATGAGCAGTTCTTC. This translates into CASSRGFLTSLDNEQFF.

To note about this clonotype: The junction shows a germline mismatch at one end, possibly a read error. The chain has TRBV20-1 and TRBJ2-1; 13 bases fit TRBD2. This CDR3 has 16 amino acids. Germline CDR1 and CDR2: DFQATT and SNEGSKA (reference sequence). The CDR3 bases are TGCTGTGCTAGAGACCCACTAGCGGGAGGGTACAATGAGCAGTTCTTC. This sequence encodes CCARDPLAGGYNEQFF.

The sample holds a few counts of this clonotype. The V gene is TRBV30, the J gene TRBJ2-1, with D possibly matching TRBD2 (5 bases). Per the germline V gene, CDR1 is GTSNPN and CDR2 is SVGIG (reference sequence). V gave up 3 bases and J gave up 0 bases, with 18 bases separating them. CDR3 size: 17 residues. This CDR3 is CAWRSLASSSSYNEQFF. As DNA, the CDR3 is TGTGCCTGGAGGAGTTTGGCTAGCTCTAGCTCCTACAATGAGCAGTTCTTC.

This clonotype came up a few times. V and J are TRBV20-1 and TRBJ2-1; TRBD1 matches at 9 bases. Germline-derived CDR1 and CDR2 are DFQATT and SNEGSKA (reference sequence). The CDR3 sequence is 14 residues long. The V segment lost 1 base and the J segment 10 bases; nucleotides outside the gene matches: 8. CDR3 nucleotide sequence: TGCAGTGCTAGAGCCAGAACAGGGGGCGTGGAGCAGTTCTTC. Translation gives CSARARTGGVEQFF.

This clonotype turned up a few times. The rearrangement uses TRBV15 and TRBJ2-7; TRBD1 agrees at 9 bases. CDR1 is LNHNV and CDR2 is YYDKDF in the germline V gene (reference sequence). CDR3 length: 16 amino acids. Trimming removed 5 bases from V and 4 bases from J; junction bases left unmatched: 12. The CDR3 bases are TGTGCCACCAGCGACCTCTCCGGGACAGGGAGATACGAGCAGTACTTC. Encoded protein: CATSDLSGTGRYEQYF. The whole variable domain, filled in from reference TRBV15 and TRBJ2-7, reads DAMVIQNPRYQVTQFGKPVTLSCSQTLNHNVMYWYQQKSSQAPKLLFHYYDKDFNNEADTPDNFQSRRPNTSFCFLDIRSPGLGDTAMYLCATSDLSGTGRYEQYFGPGTRLTVT.

The CDR3 spells CASSYFQTGTSGTYNEQFF. CDR3 coding DNA: TGTGCCAGCAGTTACTTTCAAACCGGGACTAGCGGGACTTACAATGAGCAGTTCTTC. J is TRBJ2-1 and V is TRBV6-7; 13 bases are a match to TRBD2. TRBV6-7 is treated as an ORF (open reading frame) with a function not yet certain. The CDR3 runs 19 residues. V lost 1 base to trimming and J lost 4 bases; unmatched junction nucleotides: 10.

The chain links TRBV29-1 to TRBJ2-1; 12 nucleotides match TRBD2. The junction had 8 bases not matched to a gene; V was cut back by 4 bases and J by 7 bases. The CDR3 runs to 15 residues. Germline CDR1 and CDR2: SQVTM and ANQGSEA. The CDR3 bases are TGCAGCGTTGTATGGCTAGCGGGAGGGAGTAATGAGCAGTTCTTC. Its protein is CSVVWLAGGSNEQFF.

This clonotype was found a few times. The J gene is TRBJ2-7, the V gene TRBV6-5, with TRBD1 matching 9 bases. With 0 bases clipped from V and 0 bases from J, the junction kept 6 bases outside the gene matches. This CDR3 is 17 amino acids long. CDR1 is MNHEY, CDR2 SVGAGI, per germline. The CDR3 DNA is TGTGCCAGCAGTTACTCGAAATGGGGACAGGGCTCCTACGAGCAGTACTTC. Its protein product is CASSYSKWGQGSYEQYF.

This chain links TRBV2 with TRBJ2-2; D assignment may be TRBD1 or TRBD2 (5 bases each). The CDR3 runs to 17 residues. The germline V gene encodes CDR1 SNHLY and CDR2 FYNNEI. Trimming took off 5 bases at V and 4 bases at J, with 20 bases between the two ends. CDR3 amino acids: CASSPTGQKGLTGELFF. CDR3 DNA sequence: TGTGCCAGCAGTCCGACGGGGCAGAAGGGCCTCACCGGGGAGCTGTTTTTT.

The sample holds a few counts of this clonotype. The rearrangement links TRBV12-3 or TRBV12-4 to TRBJ2-7; D might be TRBD1 (6 bases). The CDR3 has 16 amino acids. V was pared by 6 bases and J by 0 bases, with 18 bases between. This chain's CDR3 is CASSRKHRAGSYEQYF. In DNA, the CDR3 is TGTGCCAGCAGCCGGAAGCACAGGGCCGGCTCCTACGAGCAGTACTTC.

This clonotype was detected a few times. V and J are TRBV19 and TRBJ2-2, with D perhaps matching TRBD1 (6 bases). The V and J ends lost 7 bases and 5 bases respectively, with 14 bases between them. Germline assignment: CDR1 LNHDA and CDR2 SQIVND (reference sequence). This CDR3 has 14 amino acids. CDR3 in amino acids: CASTQTGMTGELFF. The CDR3 DNA reads TGTGCCAGTACCCAGACAGGAATGACCGGGGAGCTGTTTTTT.

This clonotype was seen at least ten times. The CDR3 sequence: CSALTRGGAKNIQYF. The DNA for the CDR3 is TGCAGTGCCCTAACCCGCGGAGGAGCCAAAAACATTCAGTACTTC. The rearrangement uses TRBV20-1 and TRBJ2-4; weak D call: TRBD2 (5 bases). The CDR3 sequence is 15 residues long. Looked up from germline, CDR1 is DFQATT and CDR2 is SNEGSKA (reference sequence). The V end was cut by 6 bases, the J end by 0 bases, with 15 bases between.

There are a few counts of this clonotype. CDR3 region: CASSLPFTDTQYF. CDR3 DNA: TGCGCCAGCAGCTTACCCTTCACAGATACGCAGTATTTT. The chain recombines TRBV5-1 with TRBJ2-3; D not certain. This CDR3 has 13 residues. From germline, CDR1 is SGHRS and CDR2 YFSETQ. With 2 bases removed from V and 2 bases from J, the gap between germline ends came to 6 bases. Filled out from reference TRBV5-1 and TRBJ2-3, the complete variable domain reads KAGVTQTPRYLIKTRGQQVTLSCSPISGHRSVSWYQQTPGQGLQFLFEYFSETQRNKGNFPGRFSGRQFSNSRSEMNVSTLELGDSALYLCASSLPFTDTQYFGPGTRLTVL.

This clonotype was found a few times. The chain is built from TRBV6-1 and TRBJ2-7, with TRBD2 matching 7 bases. V lost 7 bases, J lost 3 bases, and 3 bases stayed unmatched. Looked up from germline, CDR1 is MNHNS and CDR2 is SASEGT. This CDR3 is 12 amino acids long. DNA of the CDR3: TGTGCCAGCACTAGCGGATACTACGAGCAGTACTTC. As protein: CASTSGYYEQYF.

This chain uses TRBV5-8 with TRBJ2-3; possible D gene TRBD1, 5 bases. Trimming shortened V by 7 bases and J by 0 bases, and 12 bases separated the two germline ends. CDR3 size: 14 residues. CDR1 and CDR2 (germline): SGHTS, YDEGEE. The CDR3 coding sequence is TGTGCCAGCGGGGCACGGGCAAGCACAGATACGCAGTATTTT. This translates into CASGARASTDTQYF. The full variable domain, in which reference TRBV5-8 and TRBJ2-3 provide the parts outside the CDR3, is EAGVTQSPTHLIKTRGQQATLRCSPISGHTSVYWYQQALGLGLQFLLWYDEGEERNRGNFPPRFSGRQFPNYSSELNVNALELEDSALYLCASGARASTDTQYFGPGTRLTVL.

At least ten counts were recorded for this clonotype. The chain carries TRBV20-1 and TRBJ2-7; 7 bases are shared with TRBD2. Per the germline V gene, CDR1 is DFQATT and CDR2 is SNEGSKA (reference sequence). This CDR3 contains 13 residues. The junction had 4 bases not matched to a gene; V was cut back by 0 bases and J by 5 bases. The CDR3 loop is CSARETSNHEQYF. As DNA, the CDR3 is TGCAGTGCTAGAGAGACTAGCAACCACGAGCAGTACTTC.

A few counts support this clonotype. The chain combines TRBV7-9 with TRBJ2-7; 7 bases map to TRBD1. V lost 3 bases and J lost 5; bases outside the gene matches: 7. This CDR3 is 14 amino acids long. The germline CDR1 and CDR2 sequences are SEHNR and FQNEAQ (reference sequence). CDR3 sequence: CASSLGAGGHEQYF. As DNA, the CDR3 is TGTGCCAGCAGCTTGGGGGCAGGGGGTCACGAGCAGTACTTC. The full variable domain, completed using reference TRBV7-9 and TRBJ2-7, is DTGVSQNPRHKITKRGQNVTFRCDPISEHNRLYWYRQTLGQGPEFLTYFQNEAQLEKSRLLSDRFSAERPKGSFSTLEIQRTEQGDSAMYLCASSLGAGGHEQYFGPGTRLTVT.

This clonotype appeared a few times. The gene calls are TRBV29-1 and TRBJ2-7; D is unclear. V lost 4 bases and J lost 3, with 10 bases in between. The CDR3 extends over 12 amino acids. Germline CDR1 reads SQVTM; CDR2 reads ANQGSEA. This CDR3 is CSVGKANYEQYF. The CDR3 nucleotides are TGCAGCGTTGGGAAAGCAAACTACGAGCAGTACTTC.

The chain employs TRBV29-1 and TRBJ2-3; TRBD2 matches 12 bases. V was pared by 4 bases and J by 3 bases, with 11 bases of the junction left unmatched. This CDR3 has 17 amino acids. Germline CDR1 SQVTM, CDR2 ANQGSEA. CDR3 sequence: CSVGRATTSGRTDTQYF. CDR3 in DNA: TGCAGCGTTGGGCGGGCCACCACTAGCGGGAGGACAGATACGCAGTATTTT.

The chain recombines TRBV12-3 or TRBV12-4 with TRBJ2-7, with 7 positions matching TRBD2. V shed 2 bases and J 7 bases; nucleotides not matched to a gene: 8. The CDR3 is made up of 14 amino acids. This CDR3 reads CASSLSLAALEQYF. The CDR3 DNA sequence: TGTGCCAGCAGTTTAAGTCTAGCGGCCTTGGAGCAGTACTTC.

Only a few counts were recorded for this clonotype. The chain joins TRBV14 to TRBJ1-2; D is unclear. This CDR3 has 13 residues. Trimming removed 5 bases at V and 1 base at J, with 8 bases between. Per germline, CDR1 SGHDN and CDR2 FVKESK. CDR3 protein: CASSMGINYGYTF. Written as DNA, the CDR3 is TGTGCCAGCAGCATGGGGATTAACTATGGCTACACCTTC.

This clonotype was counted a few times. The chain links TRBV19 to TRBJ1-5; D possibly corresponds to TRBD1 (5 bases). The CDR3 runs 13 residues. The germline V gene has CDR1 LNHDA and CDR2 SQIVND (reference sequence). V gave up 5 bases and J gave up 9 bases, with 14 bases separating them. CDR3 amino acids: CASSFDSLSPQHF. CDR3 nucleotide sequence: TGTGCCAGTAGTTTCGACAGCCTTTCGCCCCAGCATTTT.